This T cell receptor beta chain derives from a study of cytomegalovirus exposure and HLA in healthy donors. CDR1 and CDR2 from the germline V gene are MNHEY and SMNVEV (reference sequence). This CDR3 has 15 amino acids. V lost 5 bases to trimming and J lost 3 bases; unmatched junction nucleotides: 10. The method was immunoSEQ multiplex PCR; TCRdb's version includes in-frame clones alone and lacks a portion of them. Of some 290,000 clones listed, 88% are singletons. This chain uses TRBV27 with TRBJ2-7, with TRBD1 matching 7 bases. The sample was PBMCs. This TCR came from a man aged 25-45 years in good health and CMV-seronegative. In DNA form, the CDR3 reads TGTGCCAGCAGTCCCAGGGACAGACACTACTACGAGCAGTACTTC. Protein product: CASSPRDRHYYEQYF.